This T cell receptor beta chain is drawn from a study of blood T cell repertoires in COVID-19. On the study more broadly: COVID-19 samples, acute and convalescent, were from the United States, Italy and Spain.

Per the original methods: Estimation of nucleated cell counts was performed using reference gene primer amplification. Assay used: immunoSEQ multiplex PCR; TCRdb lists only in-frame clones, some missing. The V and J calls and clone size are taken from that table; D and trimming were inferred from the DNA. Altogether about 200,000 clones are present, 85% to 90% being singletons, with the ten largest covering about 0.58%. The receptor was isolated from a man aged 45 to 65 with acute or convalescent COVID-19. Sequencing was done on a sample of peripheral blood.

In nucleotides, the CDR3 is TGTGCCAGCAGCCTCCCAGCCCTAGCGGGCGTCACCGGGGAGCTGTTTTTT. Amino acid sequence: CASSLPALAGVTGELFF. This rearrangement joins TRBV3-1 (or the pseudogene TRBV3-2) to TRBJ2-2, with 8 bases lining up with TRBD2. J gave up 4 bases and V 4 bases, and 11 bases lay outside the gene matches. Germline CDR1 is LGHDT and CDR2 is YNNKEL (reference sequence). This CDR3 has 17 residues.